This T cell receptor (beta chain) emerged from a study of cytomegalovirus exposure and HLA in healthy donors. Study results and caveats: The likely origin of a cluster of highly shared sequence variants was a sequencing artifact. In a later analysis, several top co-occurrence clusters appeared linked to parvovirus B19, influenza, CMV and Epstein-Barr virus.

This clone came up a few times. Its antigen is as yet unknown. This PCR relied on a set of 60 Vbeta primers and 13 Jbeta primers. Sequenced by immunoSEQ multiplex PCR; TCRdb stores in-frame clones only, minus some. The table lists around 99,000 clones, approximately 76% of them singletons, with approximately 2.4% in the top ten. There are 16 residues in the CDR3. Germline V gene sequence: CDR1 SGHRS, CDR2 YFSETQ. V shed 1 base, J shed 0 bases, and the junction held 4 bases outside the gene matches. The sequenced material came from PBMCs. V and J are TRBV5-1 and TRBJ2-5; 9 nucleotides agree with TRBD2. The clonotype comes from a young man in good health and CMV-seronegative. For the CDR3, the DNA is TGCGCCAGCAGCTTGATAGGCGGGGGGGACCAAGAGACCCAGTACTTC. Protein: CASSLIGGGDQETQYF.